Below, 25 T cell receptor beta chains from the same sample are listed, as sequenced in a study of naive and memory T cell subsets. The beta constant-region primer was an equimolar mix of two oligonucleotides covering TRBC1 and TRBC2. TCRdb fed the UMI-ligation and nested PCR reads into MiXCR, producing one record per CDR3 protein. The sample lists 100,000 or so distinct CDR3 sequences; about 7% were seen once. Source material: central memory CD4+ T cells from blood. Every receptor here comes from a human donor in good health.

This clonotype was seen ten or more times. The chain employs TRBV5-6 and TRBJ2-7; D gene unclear. This CDR3 is 15 amino acids long. V lost 6 bases, J lost 1 base, and 17 bases lay in between. Germline V gene sequence: CDR1 SGHDT, CDR2 YYEEEE. The chain's CDR3 is CASNSIASDSYEQYF. DNA of the CDR3: TGTGCCAGCAACTCTATTGCCAGCGATTCCTACGAGCAGTACTTC.

In its sample, this clonotype was seen a few times. V is TRBV28 and J is TRBJ2-1; 9 nucleotides match TRBD1. The CDR3 totals 15 residues. Germline assignment: CDR1 MDHEN and CDR2 SYDVKM. J was trimmed by 7 bases and V by 2 bases; bases with no gene match: 6. The CDR3 protein is CASSLGTGSGNEQFF. Here the CDR3 DNA reads TGTGCCAGCAGTTTAGGGACAGGGTCTGGTAATGAGCAGTTCTTC.

This clonotype was detected ten times or more. The chain employs TRBV3-1 and TRBJ2-1, with TRBD2 matching 10 bases. The J segment lost 12 bases and the V segment lost 0 bases, leaving 5 bases of the junction unmatched. Germline V gene sequence: CDR1 LGHDT, CDR2 YNNKEL (reference sequence). The CDR3 totals 14 residues. The CDR3 sequence: CASSQDPSGGAQFF. As DNA, the CDR3 is TGTGCCAGCAGCCAAGATCCTAGCGGGGGCGCGCAGTTCTTC.

The genes are TRBV9 and TRBJ1-4, with 8 bases identical to TRBD1. CDR1 is SGDLS and CDR2 is YYNGEE in the germline V gene. CDR3 length: 15 residues. The V and J ends lost 4 bases and 0 bases, in that order; junction bases with no gene match: 2. CDR3 region: CASSRGQATNEKLFF. The CDR3 bases are TGTGCCAGCAGCCGGGGACAGGCAACTAATGAAAAACTGTTTTTT.

The table lists this clonotype with many counts. The genes are TRBV25-1 and TRBJ2-3, with D perhaps TRBD1 (6 bases). The V gene lost 6 bases and the J gene lost 0 bases, with 13 bases spanning the gap. The CDR3 has 15 residues. Germline V gene lookup returns CDR1 MGHDK and CDR2 SYGVNS. The CDR3 here is CASRITGISTDTQYF. CDR3 DNA sequence: TGTGCCAGCAGGATTACAGGGATCAGCACAGATACGCAGTATTTT.

This clonotype was counted many times. The chain recombines TRBV6-2 or TRBV6-3 with TRBJ1-5, with D possibly matching TRBD1 (6 bases). The germline V gene encodes CDR1 MNHEY and CDR2 SVGEGT. The CDR3 runs to 14 residues. V lost 6 bases and J 4 bases, leaving 13 bases between the germline ends. Written as DNA, the CDR3 is TGTGCCAGCAGCCGTGACAGGTTAAATCAGCCCCAGCATTTT. This codes for CASSRDRLNQPQHF.

This clonotype was detected ten times or more. This sequence joins TRBV20-1 and TRBJ1-2; D is undetermined. CDR3 length equals 13 residues. Germline V gene sequence: CDR1 DFQATT, CDR2 SNEGSKA (reference sequence). Trimming removed 3 bases at V and 8 bases at J, with 16 bases between. CDR3: CSASASQALGYTF. CDR3 sequence (DNA): TGCAGTGCTAGCGCCAGCCAGGCATTGGGCTACACCTTC.

The rearrangement joins TRBV5-1 to TRBJ2-3; D is possibly TRBD2 (5 bases). Between the trimmed V and J ends, which lost 6 bases and 2 bases, there was a span of 13 bases. The CDR3 has 14 residues. Germline CDR1 is SGHRS and CDR2 is YFSETQ. This CDR3 is CASTIGEATDTQYF. In nucleotides, the CDR3 is TGCGCCAGCACGATCGGGGAAGCCACAGATACGCAGTATTTT. The full variable domain, its missing parts supplied by reference TRBV5-1 and TRBJ2-3, is KAGVTQTPRYLIKTRGQQVTLSCSPISGHRSVSWYQQTPGQGLQFLFEYFSETQRNKGNFPGRFSGRQFSNSRSEMNVSTLELGDSALYLCASTIGEATDTQYFGPGTRLTVL.

The V and J genes are TRBV3-1 and TRBJ2-7; D is unclear. V was clipped by 1 base and J by 6 bases, with 7 bases between them. The CDR3 is made up of 12 amino acids. Germline V gene data show CDR1 as LGHDT and CDR2 as YNNKEL (reference sequence). This CDR3 is CASSQARAEQYF. The CDR3 nucleotides read TGTGCCAGCAGCCAAGCACGGGCCGAGCAGTACTTC.

There are many counts of this clonotype. The V gene is TRBV7-9, the J gene TRBJ2-5; D gene uncertain. V was shortened by 2 bases and J by 2 bases, with 12 bases between the two germline ends. The CDR3 runs to 15 residues. Germline CDR1 reads SEHNR; CDR2 reads FQNEAQ (reference sequence). DNA for the CDR3: TGTGCCAGCAGCTTAAATGTACTATCGCAAGAGACCCAGTACTTC. It is translated as CASSLNVLSQETQYF.

This clonotype was counted many times. The chain joins TRBV18 to TRBJ1-2; D remains ambiguous. The germline V gene encodes CDR1 KGHSH and CDR2 LQKENI. This CDR3 has 14 amino acids. The germline V and J ends were trimmed by 2 bases and 2 bases, with 9 bases remaining between them. CDR3 nucleotides: TGTGCCAGCTCACCATACGCGGGGAACTATGGCTACACCTTC. Translating gives CASSPYAGNYGYTF.

This clonotype was observed a handful of times. The V gene is TRBV18, the J gene TRBJ2-5, with no clear D. The CDR3 length is 16 residues. The germline V and J ends were trimmed by 6 bases and 2 bases, with 19 bases remaining between them. Germline loops: CDR1 KGHSH, CDR2 LQKENI. CDR3 coding DNA: TGTGCCAGCTCCCAACAACGGGCAGGAAAACAAGAGACCCAGTACTTC. It translates to CASSQQRAGKQETQYF.

This clonotype was recorded at least ten times. The chain recombines TRBV6-6 with TRBJ2-7; D is unclear. This CDR3 has 13 amino acids. V dropped 2 bases and J dropped 7 bases, with 12 bases sitting between them. Germline CDR1 MNHNY, CDR2 SVGAGI (reference sequence). DNA of the CDR3: TGTGCCAGCAGTTACGCTGACCCCCGTGAGCAGTACTTC. Encoded protein: CASSYADPREQYF.

This rearrangement joins TRBV6-4 to TRBJ2-1; unclear D gene. CDR1 MRHNA and CDR2 SNTAGT come from the germline V gene. V shed 3 bases and J shed 6 bases, with 15 bases lying between them. The CDR3 totals 15 residues. The CDR3 sequence is CASSDTSRPPNEQFF. The CDR3 bases are TGTGCCAGCAGTGATACAAGTAGACCACCCAATGAGCAGTTCTTC.

This clonotype was detected ten times or more. The chain is built from TRBV18 and TRBJ2-5, with D possibly matching TRBD1 (6 bases). Germline V gene lookup returns CDR1 KGHSH and CDR2 LQKENI. V dropped 4 bases and J dropped 2 bases, with 14 bases sitting between them. This CDR3 comprises 15 residues. CDR3 protein: CASSRVQGEQETQYF. CDR3 in DNA: TGTGCCAGCTCACGGGTACAGGGCGAACAAGAGACCCAGTACTTC.

This clonotype was seen a few times. The chain joins TRBV7-2 to TRBJ2-5; D may be TRBD2 (5 bases). This CDR3 is 13 amino acids long. The V gene lost 2 bases and the J gene lost 5 bases, with 9 bases spanning the gap. Germline V gives CDR1 SGHTA, CDR2 FQGNSA. The CDR3 nucleotides are TGTGCCAGCAGCTTATATGGGGAGGAGACCCAGTACTTC. Translating it yields CASSLYGEETQYF.

As to this clonotype: Relative to the germline gene, one junction end is altered; a read error may explain this. The rearrangement uses TRBV7-7 and TRBJ2-2; D not certain. The CDR3 has 14 residues. Germline assignment: CDR1 SSHAT and CDR2 FNYEAQ (reference sequence). CDR3 sequence reads: CASSLASNTGELFF. In DNA, the CDR3 is TGTGCTAGCAGCTTGGCCTCTAACACCGGGGAGCTGTTTTTT.

J is TRBJ2-1 and V is TRBV24-1; the match to TRBD1 covers 7 bases. The CDR3 has 14 amino acids. Germline-derived CDR1 and CDR2 are KGHDR and SFDVKD. The V and J ends lost 5 bases and 5 bases, in that order; junction bases with no gene match: 5. The DNA for the CDR3 is TGTGCCACCAGTGTCCGACAGGGTAACAATGAGCAGTTCTTC. Translation gives CATSVRQGNNEQFF.

In this sample, this clonotype turned up many times. This chain uses TRBV28 with TRBJ2-2; the D is unclear. Germline CDR1 is MDHEN and CDR2 is SYDVKM. Trimming shortened V by 1 base and J by 5 bases, and 2 bases separated the two germline ends. The CDR3 runs to 12 residues. CDR3 coding DNA: TGTGCCAGCAGTTTATTGACCGGGGAGCTGTTTTTT. Translating gives CASSLLTGELFF.

CDR3 residues: CASSLIVGTSGLDTQYF. The CDR3 DNA reads TGCGCCAGCAGCTTGATCGTCGGGACTAGCGGGTTGGATACGCAGTATTTT. V gene TRBV5-1 combines with J gene TRBJ2-3; TRBD2 aligns across 12 bases. Germline V gene data show CDR1 as SGHRS and CDR2 as YFSETQ. The V gene end was trimmed by 1 base and the J gene end by 6 bases; junction bases not matched to a gene: 9. CDR3 length: 17 amino acids.

V and J are TRBV20-1 and TRBJ2-1; TRBD2 agrees at 8 bases. Trimming took 0 bases from V and 0 from J; bases not matched to a gene: 7. Germline CDR1 DFQATT, CDR2 SNEGSKA (reference sequence). The length of the CDR3 is 17 residues. CDR3 amino acids: CSARDWGSGISYNEQFF. The CDR3 nucleotides read TGCAGTGCTAGAGACTGGGGTAGCGGGATCTCCTACAATGAGCAGTTCTTC.

This clonotype was counted ten times or more. The chain combines TRBV30 with TRBJ1-1, with unresolved D. The germline V gene has CDR1 GTSNPN and CDR2 SVGIG (reference sequence). The CDR3 runs 13 residues. The ends were cut back, 3 bases at V and 0 bases at J, with 8 bases in the middle. Here the CDR3 reads CAWRDGVNTEAFF. CDR3 bases: TGTGCCTGGAGGGACGGAGTGAACACTGAAGCTTTCTTT. Based on the CDR3 plus reference TRBV30 and TRBJ1-1, the full variable domain is SQTIHQWPATLVQPVGSPLSLECTVEGTSNPNLYWYRQAAGRGLQLLFYSVGIGQISSEVPQNLSASRPQDRQFILSSKKLLLSDSGFYLCAWRDGVNTEAFFGQGTRLTVV.

This clonotype was counted only a few times. The CDR3 sequence: CASSQADRGAQYF. CDR3 nucleotide sequence: TGCGCCAGCAGCCAGGCCGACCGGGGGGCCCAGTACTTC. The chain couples TRBV4-1 to TRBJ2-5; 7 positions match TRBD2. The CDR3 runs to 13 residues. Unmatched junction bases numbered 7, after V lost 3 bases and J lost 9 bases. Germline CDR1 MGHRA, CDR2 YSYEKL.

At least ten counts were recorded for this clonotype. This chain links TRBV6-1 with TRBJ1-6; 7 nucleotides agree with TRBD1. Germline V gives CDR1 MNHNS, CDR2 SASEGT. The CDR3 contains 16 residues. Unmatched junction bases numbered 10, after V lost 6 bases and J lost 5 bases. CDR3 DNA sequence: TGTGCCAGCAGCAAACAACTGGGACAGAATAATTCACCCCTCCACTTT. As protein: CASSKQLGQNNSPLHF.

Ten or more counts support this clonotype. The chain carries TRBV12-3 or TRBV12-4 and TRBJ1-6; D remains unclear. The V end was cut by 1 base, the J end by 10 bases, with 14 bases between. This CDR3 region has 15 residues. DNA for the CDR3: TGTGCCAGCAGTTTAGAGAGGTTCGAGGCATCACCCCTCCACTTT. This sequence encodes CASSLERFEASPLHF.